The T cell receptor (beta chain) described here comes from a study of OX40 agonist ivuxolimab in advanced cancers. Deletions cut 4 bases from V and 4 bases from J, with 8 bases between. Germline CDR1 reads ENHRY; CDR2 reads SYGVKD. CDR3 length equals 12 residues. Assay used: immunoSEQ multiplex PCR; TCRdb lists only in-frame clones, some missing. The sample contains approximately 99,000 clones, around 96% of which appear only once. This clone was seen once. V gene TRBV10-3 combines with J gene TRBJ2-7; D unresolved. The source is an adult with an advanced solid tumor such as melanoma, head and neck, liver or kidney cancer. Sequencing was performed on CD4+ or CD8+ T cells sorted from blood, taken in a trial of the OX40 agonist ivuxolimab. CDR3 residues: CAISVSGYEQYF. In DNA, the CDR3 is TGTGCCATCAGTGTATCCGGGTACGAGCAGTACTTC.